This entry is about one TCR beta chain. What this receptor recognizes is not known. The sample holds no much larger clone one base away, and base qualities are not on file. The library was generated by the immunoSEQ multiplex PCR assay. RNA was extracted from all samples and reverse transcribed into cDNA, which served as template for TCR sequencing. First-strand cDNA was synthesized using SuperScript III with a 2:1 mix of oligo-dT and random hexamers. A synthetic immune receptor repertoire was used to assess amplification bias, and residual bias was removed computationally. The authors processed their data as follows. Raw reads were preprocessed for error removal, and CDR3 was defined according to IMGT conventions as running from the conserved cysteine to phenylalanine. To get clonality, Shannon entropy was normalized by log2 of the number of productive unique TCRs and the result was subtracted from 1. Whether each scalp clone was CD4 or CD8 was inferred by checking scalp TCRbeta sequences against the CD4 and CD8 repertoires from sorted blood. TCRdb's version of the immuneACCESS table is confined to in-frame rearrangements and falls short of the full clone set. An unresolved V gene accounts for under half of the shortfall where checked; the remainder is of unknown origin. The DNA was the basis for D and trimming; V, J and clone size are from that table. A total of some 45,000 clones appear in this sample, roughly 92% of them only once. The top ten clones comprise approximately 19% of the sample.

These data belong to a study of CD8+ T cells in alopecia areata (dated by TCRdb to 2016 to 2018). In terms of the full investigation: Treated patients were enrolled in an open-label pilot trial of oral tofacitinib, 5 to 10 mg twice daily, for moderate-to-severe alopecia areata. Patients stayed on tofacitinib for 6 to 18 months and then had 6 months of follow-up off drug so that delayed response and recurrence could be assessed. The SALT score, which quantifies the percentage of affected scalp surface area, was used to measure disease severity in treated patients. The study used high-throughput TCRbeta sequencing to examine T cell clonal expansion in alopecia areata, in both the C3H/HeJ mouse model and human patients. In humans, TCRbeta sequencing was performed on scalp tissue and on sorted CD4+ and CD8+ peripheral blood T cells from healthy controls and from patients with patchy or totalis/universalis alopecia areata. Patients on tofacitinib were biopsied at baseline and after 4 and 24 weeks of treatment, and several of the patients also had a later scalp biopsy. Clonality in the scalp was compared among normal scalp (n=4), patchy alopecia areata scalp (n=8), and alopecia totalis/universalis scalp (n=8). RNA came from the PAXgene miRNA kit for fixed scalp, the miRNeasy kit for PBMCs, and the RNeasy kit for mouse skin. TCRbeta CDR3 regions were amplified by immunoSEQ multiplex PCR using 35 Vbeta forward and 13 Jbeta reverse primers. The study at large found these results: Scalp TCR repertoire analysis is complicated because resident alphabeta T cells in normal human skin are also sequenced, whereas mouse skin is dominated by gammadelta T cells. Many expanded lesional clones persisted in scalp and blood during tofacitinib treatment, which may partly explain relapse after stopping treatment. Compared with normal scalp, lesional scalp had higher clonality and more expanded CD8+ clones, particularly in alopecia totalis/universalis, a pattern that suggests antigenic drive. Compared with mice, TCR sequences shared between patients were less clear, possibly partly because of HLA diversity across the patient population. With tofacitinib, both scalp clonality and the number of expanded CD8+ clones among the top 100 scalp clones went down significantly. The treated cohort was small, with a single nonresponder, so links between baseline CD8+ expansion and response need larger studies.

In light of the paper, this sample's time point label describes: around 22 weeks on oral tofacitinib. The sample's treatment or condition label, in plain terms: oral pan-JAK inhibitor, 5-10 mg twice daily. Lesional scalp punch biopsies and peripheral blood were collected from alopecia areata patients. PBMCs were separated by density centrifugation and stained for CD3, CD4 and CD8, after which CD4+ and CD8+ T cells were sorted on a FACSAria. From the cysteine up to the phenylalanine, the CDR3 has a length of 13 residues. Just CDR3 DNA is preserved here, 39 bases in frame from base 1. Compared with germline, V lacks 4 bases and J lacks 6 bases; bases without a gene match: 4. The germline V gene (reference sequence) yields GTSNPN for CDR1 and SVGIG for CDR2.

Here the sequenced sample was CD8+ T cells sorted from blood, taken at week 24, from a patient treated with tofacitinib. The sequence joins TRBV30 to TRBJ2-2; 8 junctional bases match TRBD2. The TCR comes from a human donor with alopecia areata. The CDR3 amino acid sequence is: CAWNGGAAGELFF. The DNA reads TGTGCCTGGAACGGGGGGGCCGCCGGGGAGCTGTTTTTT.